The present entry profiles one T cell receptor (beta chain) with its context. Its antigen remains unidentified. The entirety of the isolated RNA underwent reverse transcription, so expressed TCRB transcripts were sequenced. Clones were sequenced by immunoSEQ multiplex PCR, and TCRdb holds only the in-frame ones, with some missing. The sample shows 600,000 to 700,000 clones, 13% of them seen only once. Trimming cost V 5 bases and J 5 bases; bases outside gene matches: 10. Germline CDR1 SGHRS, CDR2 YFSETQ. CDR3 length: 15 amino acids. This record comes from a study of beta chain features in type 1 diabetes. Study findings and constraints: In all four CD4+ subsets, TCRB CDR3 length was significantly, moderately reduced in type 1 diabetes.

Sorting with CD45RO/CCR7/CD25/CD127/CD95/CD27 yielded naive, central memory, regulatory and stem-like memory CD4+ cells. This clonotype was obtained from a man younger than 35 with type 1 diabetes. Material: naive CD4+ T cells from blood. This chain uses TRBV5-1 with TRBJ2-5; 9 bases fit TRBD1. The CDR3 region has the DNA TGCGCCAGCAGTACCACCACAGGGGGCCGGGAGACCCAGTACTTC. It codes for CASSTTTGGRETQYF.